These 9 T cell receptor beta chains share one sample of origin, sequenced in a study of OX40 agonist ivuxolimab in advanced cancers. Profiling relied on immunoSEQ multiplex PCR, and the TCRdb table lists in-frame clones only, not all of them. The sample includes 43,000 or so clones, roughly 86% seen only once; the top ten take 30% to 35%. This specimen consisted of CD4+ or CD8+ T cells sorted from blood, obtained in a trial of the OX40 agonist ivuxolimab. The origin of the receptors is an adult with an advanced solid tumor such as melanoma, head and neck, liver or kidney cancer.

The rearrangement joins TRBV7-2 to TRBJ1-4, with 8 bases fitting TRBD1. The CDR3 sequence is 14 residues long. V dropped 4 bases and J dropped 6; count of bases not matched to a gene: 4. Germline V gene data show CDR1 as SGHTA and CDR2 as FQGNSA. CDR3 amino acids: CASSYGQGDEKLFF. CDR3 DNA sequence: TGTGCCAGCAGCTACGGACAGGGAGATGAAAAACTGTTTTTT.

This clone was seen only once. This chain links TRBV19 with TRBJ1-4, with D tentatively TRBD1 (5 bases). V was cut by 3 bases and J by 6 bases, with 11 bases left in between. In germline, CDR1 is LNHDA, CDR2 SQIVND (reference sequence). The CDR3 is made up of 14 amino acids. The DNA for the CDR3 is TGTGCCAGTAGTATGAGAGGAGGGGATGAAAAACTGTTTTTT. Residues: CASSMRGGDEKLFF.

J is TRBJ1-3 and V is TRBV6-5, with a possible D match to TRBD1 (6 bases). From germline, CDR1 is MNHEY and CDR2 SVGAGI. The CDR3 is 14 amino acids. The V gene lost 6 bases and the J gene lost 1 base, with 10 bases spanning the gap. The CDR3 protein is CASRQGRSGNTIYF. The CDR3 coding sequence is TGTGCCAGCAGACAGGGACGGTCTGGAAACACCATATATTTT.

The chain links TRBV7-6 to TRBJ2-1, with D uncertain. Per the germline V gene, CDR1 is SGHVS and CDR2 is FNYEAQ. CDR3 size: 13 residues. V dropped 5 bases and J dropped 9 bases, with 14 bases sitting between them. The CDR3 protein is CASSGNPMGEQFF. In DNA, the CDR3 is TGTGCCAGCAGCGGCAATCCCATGGGTGAGCAGTTCTTC. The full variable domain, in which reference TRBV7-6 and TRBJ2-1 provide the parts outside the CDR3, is GAGVSQSPRYKVTKRGQDVALRCDPISGHVSLYWYRQALGQGPEFLTYFNYEAQQDKSGLPNDRFSAERPEGSISTLTIQRTEQRDSAMYRCASSGNPMGEQFFGPGTRLTVL.

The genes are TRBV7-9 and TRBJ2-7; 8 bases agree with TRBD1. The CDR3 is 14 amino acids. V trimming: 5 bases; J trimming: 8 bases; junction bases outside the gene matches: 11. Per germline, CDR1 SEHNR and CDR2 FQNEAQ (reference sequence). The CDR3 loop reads CASSQQGVGLQQYF. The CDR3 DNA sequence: TGTGCCAGCAGCCAACAGGGGGTGGGTTTACAGCAGTACTTC.

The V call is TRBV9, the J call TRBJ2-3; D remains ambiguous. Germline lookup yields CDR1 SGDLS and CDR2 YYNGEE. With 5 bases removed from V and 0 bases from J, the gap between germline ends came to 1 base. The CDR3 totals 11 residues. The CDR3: CASSSTDTQYF. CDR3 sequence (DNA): TGTGCCAGCAGTAGCACAGATACGCAGTATTTT.

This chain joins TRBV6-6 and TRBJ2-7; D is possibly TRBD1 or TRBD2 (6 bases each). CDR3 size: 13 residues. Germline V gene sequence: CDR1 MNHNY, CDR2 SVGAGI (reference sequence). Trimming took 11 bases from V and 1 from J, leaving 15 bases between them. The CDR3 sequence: CACGTPGSYEQYF. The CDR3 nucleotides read TGTGCCTGCGGGACACCCGGGTCCTACGAGCAGTACTTC.

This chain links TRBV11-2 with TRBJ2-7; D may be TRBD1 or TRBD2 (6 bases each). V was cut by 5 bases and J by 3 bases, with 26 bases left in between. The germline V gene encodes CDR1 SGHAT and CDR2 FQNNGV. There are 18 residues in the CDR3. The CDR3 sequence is CASSLRAPAGGANYEQYF. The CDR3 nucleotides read TGTGCCAGCAGCCTTAGAGCCCCCGCCGGGGGCGCCAACTACGAGCAGTACTTC.

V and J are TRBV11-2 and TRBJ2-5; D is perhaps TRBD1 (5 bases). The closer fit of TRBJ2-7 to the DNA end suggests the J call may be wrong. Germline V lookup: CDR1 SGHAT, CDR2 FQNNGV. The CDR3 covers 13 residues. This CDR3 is CASRAIRVYEQYF. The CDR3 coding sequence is TGTGCCAGCAGGGCTATCAGGGTTTACGAGCAGTACTTC.